The present T cell receptor beta chain was sequenced within a study of CD8+ T cells in alopecia areata. Per the germline V gene, CDR1 is SEHNR and CDR2 is FQNEAQ (reference sequence). V lost 6 bases to trimming and J lost 0 bases, with 15 bases between them. CDR3 length equals 15 residues. The sample's treatment: oral pan-JAK inhibitor, 5-10 mg twice daily. This clone was detected a few times. RNA extraction and reverse transcription yielded cDNA as sequencing template. Only in-frame clones appear in the TCRdb table, and some are missing; sequencing was by immunoSEQ multiplex PCR. The table has around 190,000 clones, 55% to 70% seen once; the top ten hold around 4.3%.

The sample was CD4+ T cells sorted from blood, taken at week 4, from a patient treated with tofacitinib. This TCR was recovered from a human donor with alopecia areata. The chain carries TRBV7-9 and TRBJ2-7; D not certain. DNA of the CDR3: TGTGCCAGCAGACCGGACCGCATCTCCTCCTACGAGCAGTACTTC. The encoded protein is CASRPDRISSYEQYF.